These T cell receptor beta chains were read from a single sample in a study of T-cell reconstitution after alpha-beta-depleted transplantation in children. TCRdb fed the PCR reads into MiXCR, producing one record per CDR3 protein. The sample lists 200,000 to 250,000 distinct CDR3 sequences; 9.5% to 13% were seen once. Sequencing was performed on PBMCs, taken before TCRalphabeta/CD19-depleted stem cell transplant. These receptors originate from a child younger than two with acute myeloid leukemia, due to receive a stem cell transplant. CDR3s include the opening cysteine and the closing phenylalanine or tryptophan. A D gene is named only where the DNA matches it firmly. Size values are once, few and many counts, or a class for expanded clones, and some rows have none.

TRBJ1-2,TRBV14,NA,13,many,TGTGCCAGCAGCCAAGATCCCAGTTATGGCTACACCTTC,CASSQDPSYGYTF
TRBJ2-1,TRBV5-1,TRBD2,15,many,TGCGCCAGCAGCTCTGCCGGGACTAGCGTACCTGAGCAGTTCTTC,CASSSAGTSVPEQFF
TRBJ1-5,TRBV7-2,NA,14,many,TGTGCCAGCAGCTTACTCCAGGGTGATCAGCCCCAGCATTTT,CASSLLQGDQPQHF
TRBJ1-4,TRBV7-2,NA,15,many,TGTGCCAGCAGCCGAAGGGCGGCAGGGCGTGAAAAACTGTTTTTT,CASSRRAAGREKLFF
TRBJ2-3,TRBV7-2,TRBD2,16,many,TGTGCCAGCATGAGTTGGGGGGGAGTTAGCACAGATACGCAGTATTTT,CASMSWGGVSTDTQYF
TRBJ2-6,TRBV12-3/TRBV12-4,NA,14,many,TGTGCCAGCAGGGGCCTTTCTGGGGCCAACGTCCTGACTTTC,CASRGLSGANVLTF
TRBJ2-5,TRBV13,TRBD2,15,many,TGTGCCAGCAGCCTAGGACTAGCGGGCCAAGAGACCCAGTACTTC,CASSLGLAGQETQYF
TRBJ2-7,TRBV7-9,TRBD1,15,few,TGTGCCAGCAGCTCTACAGGGGATGGCTCCTACGAGCAGTACTTC,CASSSTGDGSYEQYF
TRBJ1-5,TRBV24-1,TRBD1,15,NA,TGTGCCACCAGTGGCGAGACAGGGTTTGCTCAGCCCCAGCATTTT,CATSGETGFAQPQHF
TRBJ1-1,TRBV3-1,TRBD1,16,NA,TGTGCCAGCAGCCGTCGGACAGGGGGCGAGAACACTGAAGCTTTCTTT,CASSRRTGGENTEAFF
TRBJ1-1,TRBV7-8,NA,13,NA,TGTGCCAGCTGCTCTGCCTGGAACACTGAAGCTTTCTTT,CASCSAWNTEAFF
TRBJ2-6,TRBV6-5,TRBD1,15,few,TGTGCCAGCCGTAACAGGGGCTCTGGGGCCAACGTCCTGACTTTC,CASRNRGSGANVLTF
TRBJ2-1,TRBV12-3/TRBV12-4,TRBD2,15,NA,TGTGCCAGCAGTCTATTAGCGGGAGGGTTCAATGAGCAGTTCTTC,CASSLLAGGFNEQFF
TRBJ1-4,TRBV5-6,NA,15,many,TGTGCCAGCAGTCGCCGACGGCCTATAAATGAAAAACTGTTTTTT,CASSRRRPINEKLFF
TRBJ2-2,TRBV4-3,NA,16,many,TGCGCCAGCAGCCAAGAACGGGCGACTATTGCCGGGGAGCTGTTTTTT,CASSQERATIAGELFF
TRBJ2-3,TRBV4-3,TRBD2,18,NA,TGCGCCAGCAGCCGTAATCGGGCTAGCGGGAGGAGCACAGATACGCAGTATTTT,CASSRNRASGRSTDTQYF
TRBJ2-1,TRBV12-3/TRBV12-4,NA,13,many,TGTGCCAGCCGGCGGGAAACCTACAATGAGCAGTTCTTC,CASRRETYNEQFF
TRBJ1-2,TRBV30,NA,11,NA,TGTGCCTGGGGGAGGGGGGATGGCGACACCTTC,CAWGRGDGDTF
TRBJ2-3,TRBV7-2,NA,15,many,TGTGCCAGCAGCCAACGGCCGTGGGGCACAGATACGCAGTATTTT,CASSQRPWGTDTQYF
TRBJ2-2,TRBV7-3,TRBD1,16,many,TGTGCCAGCAGCTTATGGGGACAGGGGAGGACCGGGGAGCTGTTTTTT,CASSLWGQGRTGELFF
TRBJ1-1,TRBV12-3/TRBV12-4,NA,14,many,TGTGCCAGCAGGCTGGGGGCCGCGAACACTGAAGCTTTCTTT,CASRLGAANTEAFF
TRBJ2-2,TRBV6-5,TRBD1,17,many,TGTGCCAGCAGTTACTCCCGGAGGCCTACAGGGGGAGGGGAGCTGTTTTTT,CASSYSRRPTGGGELFF
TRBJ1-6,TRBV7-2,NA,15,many,TGTGCCAGCAGCTTGCGAACAGGGTATAATTCACCCCTCCACTTT,CASSLRTGYNSPLHF
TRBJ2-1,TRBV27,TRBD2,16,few,TGTGCCAGCAGTTTATATGGGACTAGCGGGAGGGCCGGGCAGTTCTTC,CASSLYGTSGRAGQFF
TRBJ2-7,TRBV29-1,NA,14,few,TGCAGCGTTCGTATTAGGACAGGGAGGGACGAGCAGTACTTC,CSVRIRTGRDEQYF
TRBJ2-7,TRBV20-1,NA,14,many,TGCAGTGCTACCTCCGGGACTCGATCCTACGAGCAGTACTTC,CSATSGTRSYEQYF
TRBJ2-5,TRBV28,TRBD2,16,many,TGTGCCAGCAGCCGGAGGACTAGCGGGAGTCAAGAGACCCAGTACTTC,CASSRRTSGSQETQYF
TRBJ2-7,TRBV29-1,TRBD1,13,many,TGCAGCGTTGAACCGGGACAGGGCCACGAGCAGTACTTC,CSVEPGQGHEQYF
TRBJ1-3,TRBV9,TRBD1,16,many,TGTGCCAGCAGCGAACAGGGGGAGGACTCTGGAAACACCATATATTTT,CASSEQGEDSGNTIYF
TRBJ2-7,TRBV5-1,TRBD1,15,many,TGCGCCAGCAGCCACGGACAGGGGGCAAGACACGAGCAGTACTTC,CASSHGQGARHEQYF
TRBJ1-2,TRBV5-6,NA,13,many,TGTGCCAGCAGCTTGGAGACAGCCTATGGCTACACCTTC,CASSLETAYGYTF
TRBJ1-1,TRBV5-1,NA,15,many,TGCGCCAGCAGCGCATTACAGGGAAGAAACACTGAAGCTTTCTTT,CASSALQGRNTEAFF
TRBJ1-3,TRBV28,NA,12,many,TGTGCCAGCAAGGACACCGGAAACACCATATATTTT,CASKDTGNTIYF
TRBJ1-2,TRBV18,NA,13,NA,TGTGCCAGCTCACCATTACAGAGAGGTGGCTACACCTTC,CASSPLQRGGYTF
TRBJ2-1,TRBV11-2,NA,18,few,TGTGCCAGCAGCTTAGTGAGGACGCGACGGAAGTCCTACAATGAGCAGTTCTTC,CASSLVRTRRKSYNEQFF
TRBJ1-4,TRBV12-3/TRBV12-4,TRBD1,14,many,TGTGCCAGCAGTCTGGGACAGGATAATGAAAAACTGTTTTTT,CASSLGQDNEKLFF
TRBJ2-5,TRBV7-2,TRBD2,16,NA,TGTGCCAGCAGCTTAGGCGGGACTAGGATGCGGGAGACCCAGTACTTC,CASSLGGTRMRETQYF
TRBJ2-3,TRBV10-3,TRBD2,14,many,TGTGCCATTCGGACTAGCGGGTTCACAGATACGCAGTATTTT,CAIRTSGFTDTQYF
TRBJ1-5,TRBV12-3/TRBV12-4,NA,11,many,TGTGCCAGCAGTTTGTGGCAAGGCCAGCATTTT,CASSLWQGQHF
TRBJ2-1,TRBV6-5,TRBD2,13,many,TGTGCCAGCAGTTTGGGACTAGCGTATGAGCAGTTCTTC,CASSLGLAYEQFF
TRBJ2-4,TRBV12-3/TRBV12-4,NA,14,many,TGTGCCAGCAGTCCCCCAGGCGGGGAAAACATTCAGTACTTC,CASSPPGGENIQYF
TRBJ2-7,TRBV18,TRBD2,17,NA,TGTGCCAGCTCACCGCCTTGGGAGCGGGAGGGCCAATACGAGCAGTACTTC,CASSPPWEREGQYEQYF
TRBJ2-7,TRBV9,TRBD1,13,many,TGTGCCAGCAGCGTAGAACAGGGGAACGAGCAGTACTTC,CASSVEQGNEQYF
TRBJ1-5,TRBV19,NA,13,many,TGTGCCAGTAGCGTTGGGCAGAATCAGCCCCAGCATTTT,CASSVGQNQPQHF
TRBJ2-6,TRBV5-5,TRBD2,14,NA,TGTGCCAGCAGCTTGGGCGGGGGTACCAACGTCCTGACTTTC,CASSLGGGTNVLTF
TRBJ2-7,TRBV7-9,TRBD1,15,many,TGTGCCAGCAGCGGGACCGGGACAGGGGCCTACGAGCAGTACTTC,CASSGTGTGAYEQYF
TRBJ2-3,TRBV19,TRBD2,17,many,TGTGCCAGTAGTATGGAGGGTAGCGGGATAACCACAGATACGCAGTATTTT,CASSMEGSGITTDTQYF
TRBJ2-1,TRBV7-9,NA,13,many,TGTGCCAGCAGCTTTTTGGACTTCAATGAGCAGTTCTTC,CASSFLDFNEQFF
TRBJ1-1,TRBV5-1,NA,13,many,TGCGCCAGCAGCACCGACGGATACACTGAAGCTTTCTTT,CASSTDGYTEAFF
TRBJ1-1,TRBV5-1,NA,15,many,TGCGCCAGCAGCTTGGCCAGTCAGGCTGGCACTGAAGCTTTCTTT,CASSLASQAGTEAFF
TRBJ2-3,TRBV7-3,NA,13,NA,TGTGCCAGCAGCCTATTCGAGCGAGATACGCAGTATTTT,CASSLFERDTQYF